Presented here are 13 T cell receptor beta chains from one specimen sequenced in a study of blood T cells in healthy people across ages. The authors ran a second PCR of roughly 6 to 12 cycles using a sample-barcoded 5' primer and a J-beta primer mix. TCRdb used MiXCR to reprocess the 5' RACE reads, holding one entry per CDR3 protein. The sample has about 2 million distinct CDR3 sequences; about 50% are singletons. The sequencing input was blood. These receptors were obtained from a middle-aged woman in good health.

This clonotype appeared once. The CDR3 sequence is CATSREGSQETQYF. In DNA, the CDR3 is TGTGCCACCAGCAGAGAGGGCAGCCAAGAGACCCAGTACTTC. The chain has TRBV15 and TRBJ2-4; D remains ambiguous. The DNA end favors TRBJ2-5, so the J call may be wrong. Germline V gives CDR1 LNHNV, CDR2 YYDKDF (reference sequence). The CDR3 runs to 14 residues.

The chain links TRBV4-1 to TRBJ2-7; D may be TRBD2 (6 bases). Germline V lookup: CDR1 MGHRA, CDR2 YSYEKL. The CDR3 has 16 amino acids. V shed 4 bases and J shed 1 base, with 17 bases lying between them. The CDR3 DNA is TGCGCCAGCAGCCGGACCCACGGGGGATGGTCCTACGAGCAGTACTTC. It codes for CASSRTHGGWSYEQYF.

V usage is TRBV29-1 and J usage is TRBJ2-3; the D gene is possibly TRBD2 (7 bases). The CDR3 sequence is 14 residues long. Between the trimmed V and J ends, which lost 0 bases and 10 bases, there was a span of 17 bases. From germline, CDR1 is SQVTM and CDR2 ANQGSEA. The CDR3 sequence: CSVEEGGEWGAQYF. CDR3 coding DNA: TGCAGCGTTGAAGAAGGGGGGGAGTGGGGAGCGCAGTATTTT.

The genes are TRBV20-1 and TRBJ1-2, with TRBD1 matching over 7 bases. This CDR3 contains 14 residues. J gave up 3 bases and V 0 bases, and 4 bases lay outside the gene matches. CDR1 and CDR2 (germline): DFQATT, SNEGSKA (reference sequence). CDR3 bases: TGCAGTGCTAGAGATTCAGGGGGGGACTATGGCTACACCTTC. This translates into CSARDSGGDYGYTF.

The genes are TRBV11-1 and TRBJ1-2; D not resolved. Germline V gives CDR1 SGHAT, CDR2 FQDESV (reference sequence). The CDR3 has 14 amino acids. The V gene lost 3 bases and the J gene lost 1 base, with 9 bases spanning the gap. The CDR3 sequence: CASSFSSNNYGYTF. CDR3 nucleotides: TGTGCCAGCAGCTTTTCGTCTAATAACTATGGCTACACCTTC. Based on the CDR3 plus reference TRBV11-1 and TRBJ1-2, the full variable domain is EAEVAQSPRYKITEKSQAVAFWCDPISGHATLYWYRQILGQGPELLVQFQDESVVDDSQLPKDRFSAERLKGVDSTLKIQPAELGDSAMYLCASSFSSNNYGYTFGSGTRLTVV.

The rearrangement joins TRBV29-1 to TRBJ2-5, with TRBD1 identical over 8 bases. Trimming removed 3 bases from V and 11 bases from J; junction bases left unmatched: 14. The CDR3 is 14 residues long. CDR1 and CDR2 from the germline V gene are SQVTM and ANQGSEA. CDR3: CSVDRRTGRNEQYF. CDR3 DNA sequence: TGCAGCGTTGACCGGAGGACAGGGAGGAATGAGCAGTACTTC.

J is TRBJ2-6 and V is TRBV4-1; no clear D. V lost 1 base and J lost 1, with 5 bases in between. The CDR3 runs to 15 residues. Germline-derived CDR1 and CDR2 are MGHRA and YSYEKL. The CDR3 DNA reads TGCGCCAGCAGCCAAGGTAGATCTGGGGCCAACGTCCTGACTTTC. This encodes CASSQGRSGANVLTF.

This clonotype has just a few counts. This chain joins TRBV10-3 and TRBJ1-2; D is ambiguous. Looked up from germline, CDR1 is ENHRY and CDR2 is SYGVKD. The CDR3 consists of 10 residues. Trimming removed 8 bases at V and 2 bases at J, with 3 bases between. The CDR3 spells CAIFNYGYTF. The CDR3 DNA is TGTGCCATCTTCAACTATGGCTACACCTTC.

With regard to this clonotype: The germline gene is not matched at one end of the junction; a read error may be the cause. The chain combines TRBV29-1 with TRBJ2-1; D is possibly TRBD2 (6 bases). CDR1 and CDR2 (germline): SQVTM, ANQGSEA. The CDR3 has 15 residues. The CDR3: CSVEMPGVSFNEQFF. CDR3 DNA sequence: TGCAGCGTTGAAATGCCGGGGGTTTCCTTCAATGAGCAGTTCTTC.

The chain couples TRBV6-5 to TRBJ1-2; TRBD1 agrees at 7 bases. V lost 6 bases and J lost 3; bases outside the gene matches: 10. Germline V gene data show CDR1 as MNHEY and CDR2 as SVGAGI. The CDR3 has 15 residues. The CDR3 nucleotides read TGTGCCAGCAGCACACTGGTCCAGGGGGACTATGGCTACACCTTC. Its translation is CASSTLVQGDYGYTF.

This clonotype was seen a handful of times. An end of the junction differs from the germline gene, which may be a read error. The rearrangement uses TRBV20-1 and TRBJ2-3; maybe TRBD2 (6 bases). The length of the CDR3 is 15 residues. Germline V gene sequence: CDR1 DFQATT, CDR2 SNEGSKA (reference sequence). This chain's CDR3 is CSASAGKGSTDTQYF. For the CDR3, the DNA is TGCAGTGCCTCGGCGGGGAAAGGTAGCACGGATACGCAGTATTTT.

This clonotype has a single count. This chain links TRBV9 with TRBJ1-2; D may be TRBD1 (5 bases). Trimming shortened V by 5 bases and J by 9 bases, and 20 bases separated the two germline ends. The germline CDR1 and CDR2 sequences are SGDLS and YYNGEE. CDR3 size: 14 residues. CDR3 nucleotide sequence: TGTGCCAGCAGAGGGGCCTCCGTATTGAGTAGCTACACCTTC. As protein: CASRGASVLSSYTF.

The chain employs TRBV5-1 and TRBJ2-5; D assignment may be TRBD1 or TRBD2 (5 bases each). The germline V and J ends were trimmed by 4 bases and 0 bases, with 13 bases remaining between them. Germline V gene data show CDR1 as SGHRS and CDR2 as YFSETQ. This CDR3 contains 15 residues. For the CDR3, the DNA is TGCGCCAGCAGCCTAGGGACGCTGAACCAAGAGACCCAGTACTTC. It translates to CASSLGTLNQETQYF.